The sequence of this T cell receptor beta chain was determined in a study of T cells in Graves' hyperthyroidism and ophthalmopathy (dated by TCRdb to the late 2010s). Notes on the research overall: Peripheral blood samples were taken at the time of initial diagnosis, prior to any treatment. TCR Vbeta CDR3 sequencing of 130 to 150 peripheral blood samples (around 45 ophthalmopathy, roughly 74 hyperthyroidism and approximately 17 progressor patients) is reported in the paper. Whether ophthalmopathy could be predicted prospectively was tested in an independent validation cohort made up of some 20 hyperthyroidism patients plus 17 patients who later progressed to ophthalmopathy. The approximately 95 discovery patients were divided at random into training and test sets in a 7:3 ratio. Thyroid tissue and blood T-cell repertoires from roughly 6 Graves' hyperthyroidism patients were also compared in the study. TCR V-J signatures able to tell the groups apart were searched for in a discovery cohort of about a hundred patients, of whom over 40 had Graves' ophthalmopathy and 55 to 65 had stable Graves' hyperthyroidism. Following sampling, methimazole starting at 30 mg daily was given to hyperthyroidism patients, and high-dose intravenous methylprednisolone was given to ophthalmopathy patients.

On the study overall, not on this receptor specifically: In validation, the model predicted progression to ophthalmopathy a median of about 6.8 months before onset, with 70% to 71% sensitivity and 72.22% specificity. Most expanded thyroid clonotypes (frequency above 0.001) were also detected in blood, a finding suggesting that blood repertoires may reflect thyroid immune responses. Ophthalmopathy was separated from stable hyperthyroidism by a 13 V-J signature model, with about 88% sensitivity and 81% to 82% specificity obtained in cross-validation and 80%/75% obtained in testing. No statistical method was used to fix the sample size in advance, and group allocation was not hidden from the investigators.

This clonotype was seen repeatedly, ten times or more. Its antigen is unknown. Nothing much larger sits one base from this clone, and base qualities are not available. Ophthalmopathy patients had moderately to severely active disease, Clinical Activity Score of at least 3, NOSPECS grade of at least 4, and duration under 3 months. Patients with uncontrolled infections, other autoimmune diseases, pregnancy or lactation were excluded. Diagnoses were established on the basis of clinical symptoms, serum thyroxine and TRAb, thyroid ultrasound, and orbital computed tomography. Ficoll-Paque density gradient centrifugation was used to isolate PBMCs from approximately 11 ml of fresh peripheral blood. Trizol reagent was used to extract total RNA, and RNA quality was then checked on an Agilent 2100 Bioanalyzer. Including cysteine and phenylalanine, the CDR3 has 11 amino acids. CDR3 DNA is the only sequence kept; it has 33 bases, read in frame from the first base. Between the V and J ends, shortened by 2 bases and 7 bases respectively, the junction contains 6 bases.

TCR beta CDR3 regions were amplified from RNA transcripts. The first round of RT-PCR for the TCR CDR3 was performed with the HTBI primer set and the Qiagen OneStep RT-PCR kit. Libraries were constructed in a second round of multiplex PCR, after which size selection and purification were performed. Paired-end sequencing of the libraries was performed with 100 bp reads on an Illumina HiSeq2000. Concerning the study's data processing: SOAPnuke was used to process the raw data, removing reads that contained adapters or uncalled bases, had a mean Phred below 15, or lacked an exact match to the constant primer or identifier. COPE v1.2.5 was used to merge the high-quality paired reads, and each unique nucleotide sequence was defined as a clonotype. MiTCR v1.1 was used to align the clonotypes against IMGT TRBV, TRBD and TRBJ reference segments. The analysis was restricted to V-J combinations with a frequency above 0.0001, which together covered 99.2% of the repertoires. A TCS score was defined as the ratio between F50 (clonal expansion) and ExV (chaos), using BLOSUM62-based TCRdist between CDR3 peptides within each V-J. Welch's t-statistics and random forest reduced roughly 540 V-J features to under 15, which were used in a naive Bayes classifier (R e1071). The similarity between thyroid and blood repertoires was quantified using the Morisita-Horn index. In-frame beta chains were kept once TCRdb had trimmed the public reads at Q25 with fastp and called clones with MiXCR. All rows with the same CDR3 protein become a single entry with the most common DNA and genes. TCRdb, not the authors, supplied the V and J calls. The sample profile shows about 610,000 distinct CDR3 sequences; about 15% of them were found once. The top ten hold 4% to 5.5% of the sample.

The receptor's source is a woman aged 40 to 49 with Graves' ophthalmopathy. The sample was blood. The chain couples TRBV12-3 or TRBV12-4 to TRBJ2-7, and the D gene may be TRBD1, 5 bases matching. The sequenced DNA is TGTGCCAGCAGTTTAAACAGGGAGCAGTACTTC. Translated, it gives CASSLNREQYF.